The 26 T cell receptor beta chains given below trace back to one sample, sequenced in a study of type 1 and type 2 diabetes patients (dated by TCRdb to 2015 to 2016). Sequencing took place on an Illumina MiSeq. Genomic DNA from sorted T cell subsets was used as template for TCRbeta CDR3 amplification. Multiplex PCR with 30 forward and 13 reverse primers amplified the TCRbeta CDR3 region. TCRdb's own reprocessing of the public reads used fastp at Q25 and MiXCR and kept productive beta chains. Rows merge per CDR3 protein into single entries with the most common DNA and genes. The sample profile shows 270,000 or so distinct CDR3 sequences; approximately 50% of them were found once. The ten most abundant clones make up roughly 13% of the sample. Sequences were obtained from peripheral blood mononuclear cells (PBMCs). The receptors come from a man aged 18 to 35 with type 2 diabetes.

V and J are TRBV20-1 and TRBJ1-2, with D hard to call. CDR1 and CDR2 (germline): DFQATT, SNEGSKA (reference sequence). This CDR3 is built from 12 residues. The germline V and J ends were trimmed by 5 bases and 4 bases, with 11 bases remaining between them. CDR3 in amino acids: CSAGSRLYGYTF. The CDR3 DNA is TGCAGTGCTGGGAGCAGACTCTATGGCTACACCTTC.

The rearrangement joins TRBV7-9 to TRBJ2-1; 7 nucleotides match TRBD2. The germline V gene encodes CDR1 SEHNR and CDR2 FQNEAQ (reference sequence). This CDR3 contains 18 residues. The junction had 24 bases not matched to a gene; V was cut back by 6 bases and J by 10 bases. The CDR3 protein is CASRAGPLSGTTGEEQFF. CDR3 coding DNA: TGTGCCAGCAGGGCGGGCCCTCTGAGCGGGACTACAGGAGAAGAGCAGTTCTTC.

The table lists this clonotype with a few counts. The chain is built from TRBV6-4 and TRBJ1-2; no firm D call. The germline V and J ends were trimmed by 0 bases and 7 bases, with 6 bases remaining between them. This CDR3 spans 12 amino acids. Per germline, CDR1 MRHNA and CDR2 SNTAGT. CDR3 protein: CASSDSGSGYTF. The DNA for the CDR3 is TGTGCCAGCAGTGACTCGGGGAGTGGCTACACCTTC.

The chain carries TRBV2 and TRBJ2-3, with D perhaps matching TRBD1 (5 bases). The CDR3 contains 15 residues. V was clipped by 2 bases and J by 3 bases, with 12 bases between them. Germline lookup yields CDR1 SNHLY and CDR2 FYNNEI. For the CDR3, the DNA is TGTGCCAGCAGTGAACATGGGGCGGCGACAGATACGCAGTATTTT. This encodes CASSEHGAATDTQYF.

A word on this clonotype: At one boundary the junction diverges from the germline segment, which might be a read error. CDR3 in DNA: TGTGCCAGCGGTGAAGGGACTAGTTTCTACAATGAGCAGTTCTTC. Protein sequence: CASGEGTSFYNEQFF. The chain carries TRBV2 and TRBJ2-1; TRBD2 matches 8 bases. This CDR3 spans 15 amino acids. Germline V gives CDR1 SNHLY, CDR2 FYNNEI.

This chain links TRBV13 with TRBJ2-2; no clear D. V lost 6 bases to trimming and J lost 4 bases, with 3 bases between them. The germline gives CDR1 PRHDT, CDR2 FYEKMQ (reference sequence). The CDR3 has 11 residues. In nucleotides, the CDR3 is TGTGCCAGCAGTTTCACCGGGGAGCTGTTTTTT. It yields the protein CASSFTGELFF.

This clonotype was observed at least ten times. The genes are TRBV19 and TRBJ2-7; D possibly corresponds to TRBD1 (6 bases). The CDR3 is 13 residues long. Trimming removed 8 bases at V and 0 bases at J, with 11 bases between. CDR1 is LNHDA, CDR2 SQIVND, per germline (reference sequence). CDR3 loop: CASGTHSSYEQYF. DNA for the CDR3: TGTGCCAGTGGGACACACTCCTCCTACGAGCAGTACTTC.

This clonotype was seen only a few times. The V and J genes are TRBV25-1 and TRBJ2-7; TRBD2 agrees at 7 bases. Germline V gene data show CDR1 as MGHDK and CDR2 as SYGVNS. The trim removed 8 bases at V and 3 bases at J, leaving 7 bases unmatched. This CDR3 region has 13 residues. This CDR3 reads CASGGDRYYEQYF. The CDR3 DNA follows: TGTGCCAGCGGGGGGGACCGTTACTACGAGCAGTACTTC.

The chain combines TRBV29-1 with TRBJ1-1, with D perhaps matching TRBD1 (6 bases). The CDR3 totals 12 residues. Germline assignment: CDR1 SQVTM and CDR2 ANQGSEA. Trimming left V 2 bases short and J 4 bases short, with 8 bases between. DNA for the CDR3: TGCAGCGTTGAAACAGGGAGCACTGAAGCTTTCTTT. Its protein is CSVETGSTEAFF.

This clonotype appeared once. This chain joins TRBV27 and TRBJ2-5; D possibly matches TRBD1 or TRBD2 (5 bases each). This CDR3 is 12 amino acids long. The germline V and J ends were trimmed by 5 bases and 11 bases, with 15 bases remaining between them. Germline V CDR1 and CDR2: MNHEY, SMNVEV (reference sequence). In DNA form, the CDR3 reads TGTGCCAGCAGTCCGGACAAGTGGGAGCAGTACTTC. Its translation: CASSPDKWEQYF.

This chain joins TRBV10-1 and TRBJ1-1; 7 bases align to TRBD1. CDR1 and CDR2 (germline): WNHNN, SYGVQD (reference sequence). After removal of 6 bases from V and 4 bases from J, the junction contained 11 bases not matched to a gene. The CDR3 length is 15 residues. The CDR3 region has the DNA TGCGCCAGCAGCGCCGGGACAGAGATTCTCACTGAAGCTTTCTTT. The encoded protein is CASSAGTEILTEAFF.

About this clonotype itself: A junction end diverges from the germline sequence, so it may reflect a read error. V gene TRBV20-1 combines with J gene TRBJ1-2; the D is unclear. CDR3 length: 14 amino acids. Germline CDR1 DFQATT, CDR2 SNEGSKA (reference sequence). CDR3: CGARDIALGYGYTF. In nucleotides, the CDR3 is TGCGGTGCTAGAGATATCGCCCTGGGGTATGGCTACACCTTC.

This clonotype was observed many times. CDR3 in DNA: TGTGCCATCAGTGAGGGGGAGGGGGAATCCTACGAGCAGTACTTC. Translating it yields CAISEGEGESYEQYF. The chain employs TRBV10-3 and TRBJ2-7, with a tentative D call TRBD2 (7 bases). Germline lookup yields CDR1 ENHRY and CDR2 SYGVKD. Trimming shortened V by 2 bases and J by 1 base, and 12 bases separated the two germline ends. This CDR3 has 15 residues.

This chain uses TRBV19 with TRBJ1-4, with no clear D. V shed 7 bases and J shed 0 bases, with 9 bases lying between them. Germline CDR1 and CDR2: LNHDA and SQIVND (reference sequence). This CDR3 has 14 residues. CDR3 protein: CASKLTPTNEKLFF. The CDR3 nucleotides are TGTGCCAGTAAACTGACTCCAACTAATGAAAAACTGTTTTTT. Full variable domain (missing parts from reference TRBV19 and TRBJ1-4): DGGITQSPKYLFRKEGQNVTLSCEQNLNHDAMYWYRQDPGQGLRLIYYSQIVNDFQKGDIAEGYSVSREKKESFPLTVTSAQKNPTAFYLCASKLTPTNEKLFFGSGTQLSVL.

The CDR3, as DNA: TGTGCCAGCAGCCTGACAGGGCCTCGGGAGACCCAGTACTTC. Its protein product is CASSLTGPRETQYF. The V call is TRBV2, the J call TRBJ2-5, with 7 bases lining up with TRBD1. The germline V gene encodes CDR1 SNHLY and CDR2 FYNNEI. The CDR3 covers 14 residues. Trimming removed 6 bases from V and 5 bases from J; junction bases left unmatched: 9.

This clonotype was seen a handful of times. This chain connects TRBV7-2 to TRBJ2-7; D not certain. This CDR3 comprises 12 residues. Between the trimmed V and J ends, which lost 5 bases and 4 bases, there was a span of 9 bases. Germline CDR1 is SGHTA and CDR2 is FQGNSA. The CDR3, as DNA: TGTGCCAGCAGCCTCACCACGTACGAGCAGTACTTC. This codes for CASSLTTYEQYF. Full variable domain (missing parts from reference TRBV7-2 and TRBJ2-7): GAGVSQSPSNKVTEKGKDVELRCDPISGHTALYWYRQSLGQGLEFLIYFQGNSAPDKSGLPSDRFSAERTGGSVSTLTIQRTQQEDSAVYLCASSLTTYEQYFGPGTRLTVT.

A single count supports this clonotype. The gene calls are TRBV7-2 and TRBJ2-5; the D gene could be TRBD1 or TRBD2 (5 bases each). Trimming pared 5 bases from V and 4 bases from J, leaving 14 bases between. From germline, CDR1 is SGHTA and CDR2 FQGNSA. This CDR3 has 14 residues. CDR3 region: CASSPALRGETQYF. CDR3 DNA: TGTGCCAGCAGCCCCGCCTTGAGGGGAGAGACCCAGTACTTC.

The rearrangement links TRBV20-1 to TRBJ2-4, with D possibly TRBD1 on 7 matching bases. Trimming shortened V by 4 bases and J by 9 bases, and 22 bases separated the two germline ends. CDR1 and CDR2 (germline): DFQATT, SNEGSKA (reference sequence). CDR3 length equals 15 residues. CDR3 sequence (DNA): TGCAGTGCTACTGGCTCCAGGGGGGCCTGGGGCATTCAGTACTTC. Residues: CSATGSRGAWGIQYF.

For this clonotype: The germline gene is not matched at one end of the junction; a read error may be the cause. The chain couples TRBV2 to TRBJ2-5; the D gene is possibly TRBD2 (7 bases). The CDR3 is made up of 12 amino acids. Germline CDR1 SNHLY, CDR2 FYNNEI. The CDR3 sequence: CASGGAVETQYF. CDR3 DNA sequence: TGTGCCAGCGGGGGGGCAGTGGAGACCCAATACTTC.

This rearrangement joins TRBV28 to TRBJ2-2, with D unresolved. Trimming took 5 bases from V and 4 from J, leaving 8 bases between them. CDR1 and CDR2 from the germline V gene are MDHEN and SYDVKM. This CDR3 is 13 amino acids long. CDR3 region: CASSRSFTGELFF. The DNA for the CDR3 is TGTGCCAGCAGTCGTTCGTTCACCGGGGAGCTGTTTTTT. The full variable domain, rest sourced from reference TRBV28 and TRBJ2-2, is DVKVTQSSRYLVKRTGEKVFLECVQDMDHENMFWYRQDPGLGLRLIYFSYDVKMKEKGDIPEGYSVSREKKERFSLILESASTNQTSMYLCASSRSFTGELFFGEGSRLTVL.

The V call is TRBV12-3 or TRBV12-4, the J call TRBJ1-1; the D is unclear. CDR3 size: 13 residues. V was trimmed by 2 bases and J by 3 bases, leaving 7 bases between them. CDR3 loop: CASSLFAYTEAFF. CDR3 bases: TGTGCCAGCAGTTTATTCGCTTACACTGAAGCTTTCTTT.

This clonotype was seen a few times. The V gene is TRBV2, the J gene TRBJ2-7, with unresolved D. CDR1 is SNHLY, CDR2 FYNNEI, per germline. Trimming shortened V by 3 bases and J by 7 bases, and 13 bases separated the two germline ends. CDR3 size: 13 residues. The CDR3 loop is CASSEETVGEQYF. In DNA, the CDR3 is TGTGCCAGCAGTGAGGAAACCGTCGGGGAGCAGTACTTC. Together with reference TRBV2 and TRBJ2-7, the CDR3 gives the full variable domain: EPEVTQTPSHQVTQMGQEVILRCVPISNHLYFYWYRQILGQKVEFLVSFYNNEISEKSEIFDDQFSVERPDGSNFTLKIRSTKLEDSAMYFCASSEETVGEQYFGPGTRLTVT.

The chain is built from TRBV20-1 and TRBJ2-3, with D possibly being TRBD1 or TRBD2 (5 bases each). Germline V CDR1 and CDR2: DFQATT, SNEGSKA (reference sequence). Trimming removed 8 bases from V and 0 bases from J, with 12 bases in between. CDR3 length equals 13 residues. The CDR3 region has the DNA TGCAGTATTGTACGGGACAGCACAGATACGCAGTATTTT. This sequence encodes CSIVRDSTDTQYF.

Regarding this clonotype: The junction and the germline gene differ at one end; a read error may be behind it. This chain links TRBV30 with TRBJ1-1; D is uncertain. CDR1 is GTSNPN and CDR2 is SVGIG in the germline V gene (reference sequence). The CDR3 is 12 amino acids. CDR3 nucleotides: TGTGCCAGGAGTGAAAGGACCGATGAAGCTTTCTTT. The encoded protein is CARSERTDEAFF.

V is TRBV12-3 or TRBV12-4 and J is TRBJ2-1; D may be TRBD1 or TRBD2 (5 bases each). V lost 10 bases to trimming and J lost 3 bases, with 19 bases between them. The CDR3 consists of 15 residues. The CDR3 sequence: CATKLNGGIYNEQFF. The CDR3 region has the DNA TGTGCCACGAAGCTCAATGGGGGTATCTACAATGAGCAGTTCTTC.

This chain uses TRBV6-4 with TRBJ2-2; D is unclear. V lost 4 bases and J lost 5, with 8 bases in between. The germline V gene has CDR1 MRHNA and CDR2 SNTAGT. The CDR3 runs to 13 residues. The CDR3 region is CASSAPRTGELFF. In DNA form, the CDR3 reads TGTGCCAGCAGTGCCCCTAGAACCGGGGAGCTGTTTTTT.